These 18 T cell receptor beta chains came from one sample sequenced in a study of T cell responses to AZD1222 COVID-19 vaccine. This table comes from immunoSEQ multiplex PCR, and its TCRdb copy is limited to in-frame clones, with some not included. Here the sample spans about 110,000 clones, around 83% being singletons. The sample here was peripheral blood, taken on day 0 of AZD1222 vaccination. The receptors here all came from an adult in good health.

The rearrangement joins TRBV6-4 to TRBJ1-6; D is unclear. The CDR3 is made up of 16 amino acids. Trimming shortened V by 9 bases and J by 0 bases, and 15 bases separated the two germline ends. Germline CDR1 is MRHNA and CDR2 is SNTAGT. The CDR3 region has the DNA TGTGCCAGTCTCGGGCGTCAGAACTCCTATAATTCACCCCTCCACTTT. It translates to CASLGRQNSYNSPLHF.

CDR3 loop: CSVDTGYEQYF. The CDR3 DNA follows: TGCAGCGTTGACACCGGCTACGAGCAGTACTTC. The chain uses TRBV29-1 and TRBJ2-7; D remains unclear. Germline CDR1 and CDR2: SQVTM and ANQGSEA. With 3 bases removed from V and 3 bases from J, the gap between germline ends came to 6 bases. CDR3 size: 11 residues.

J is TRBJ1-2 and V is TRBV28, with D perhaps TRBD1 (6 bases). The CDR3 covers 13 residues. Trimming cost V 5 bases and J 8 bases, with 15 bases left between them. The germline CDR1 and CDR2 sequences are MDHEN and SYDVKM. CDR3 sequence (DNA): TGTGCCAGCAGTACCCAGGGGCCGGGAGGCTACACCTTC. Translating gives CASSTQGPGGYTF.

The chain combines TRBV7-9 with TRBJ1-5; D not resolved. The CDR3 consists of 13 residues. The ends were cut back, 1 base at V and 5 bases at J, with 6 bases in the middle. Per germline, CDR1 SEHNR and CDR2 FQNEAQ (reference sequence). The CDR3 bases are TGTGCCAGCAGCTTAGGATGGGATCAGCCCCAGCATTTT. As protein: CASSLGWDQPQHF.

This clone was observed a handful of times. The identical CDR3 is also encoded by other nucleotide sequences in the sample. The gene calls are TRBV6-2 or TRBV6-3 and TRBJ2-3, with no clear D. Trimming stripped 6 bases from V and 2 bases from J, with 6 bases between. This CDR3 region has 12 residues. Germline CDR1 MNHEY, CDR2 SVGEGT. In DNA, the CDR3 is TGTGCCAGCAGCTCCTCCACAGATACGCAGTATTTT. Amino acid sequence: CASSSSTDTQYF.

This CDR3 is CASKTGPEAFF. DNA for the CDR3: TGTGCCAGCAAAACAGGGCCTGAAGCTTTCTTT. This sequence joins TRBV11-2 and TRBJ1-1; a weak D match, TRBD1 (6 bases). The CDR3 covers 11 residues. Trimming shortened V by 7 bases and J by 6 bases, and 9 bases separated the two germline ends. Germline CDR1 reads SGHAT; CDR2 reads FQNNGV. Complete variable domain (other parts from reference TRBV11-2 and TRBJ1-1): EAGVAQSPRYKIIEKRQSVAFWCNPISGHATLYWYQQILGQGPKLLIQFQNNGVVDDSQLPKDRFSAERLKGVDSTLKIQPAKLEDSAVYLCASKTGPEAFFGQGTRLTVV.

Only one count was recorded for this clone. CDR3 nucleotides: TGCGCCAGCAGCCAAGTGGGTGGACAGGGACCTGGAAACACCATATATTTT. Amino acid sequence: CASSQVGGQGPGNTIYF. V gene TRBV4-1 combines with J gene TRBJ1-3, with 8 positions matching TRBD1. Looked up from germline, CDR1 is MGHRA and CDR2 is YSYEKL. Trimming took 1 base from V and 2 from J; bases not matched to a gene: 7. This CDR3 is 17 amino acids long.

This chain joins TRBV19 and TRBJ1-1; TRBD1 aligns across 9 bases. Looked up from germline, CDR1 is LNHDA and CDR2 is SQIVND (reference sequence). With 4 bases clipped from V and 5 bases from J, the junction kept 5 bases outside the gene matches. This CDR3 region has 14 residues. The CDR3: CASSKGTGWTEAFF. The CDR3 region has the DNA TGTGCCAGTAGTAAGGGGACAGGGTGGACTGAAGCTTTCTTT.

The chain joins TRBV28 to TRBJ2-5; TRBD2 matches at 7 bases. After removal of 6 bases from V and 3 bases from J, the junction contained 10 bases not matched to a gene. The CDR3 spans 15 residues. Germline V gives CDR1 MDHEN, CDR2 SYDVKM. CDR3 protein: CASRASGILKETQYF. The DNA of the CDR3 is TGTGCCAGCAGAGCTAGCGGCATATTAAAAGAGACCCAGTACTTC.

The chain uses TRBV7-2 and TRBJ1-2; D not certain. Trimming removed 2 bases at V and 6 bases at J, with 13 bases between. CDR1 is SGHTA, CDR2 FQGNSA, per germline. This CDR3 spans 14 amino acids. This chain's CDR3 is CASSLLSTTNGYTF. The CDR3 DNA reads as TGTGCCAGCAGCTTACTTTCGACCACAAATGGCTACACCTTC.

The chain combines TRBV7-9 with TRBJ2-7; TRBD1 aligns across 12 bases. J gave up 4 bases and V 11 bases, and 12 bases lay outside the gene matches. The CDR3 extends over 15 amino acids. Looked up from germline, CDR1 is SEHNR and CDR2 is FQNEAQ (reference sequence). The CDR3 coding sequence is TGTGCCGTAACGCTCCGGGACAGGGGGCAATACGAGCAGTACTTC. Its protein is CAVTLRDRGQYEQYF. The whole variable domain, remainder taken from reference TRBV7-9 and TRBJ2-7, is DTGVSQNPRHKITKRGQNVTFRCDPISEHNRLYWYRQTLGQGPEFLTYFQNEAQLEKSRLLSDRFSAERPKGSFSTLEIQRTEQGDSAMYLCAVTLRDRGQYEQYFGPGTRLTVT.

This chain links TRBV28 with TRBJ2-7; TRBD1 matches 8 bases. This CDR3 is 14 amino acids long. Per germline, CDR1 MDHEN and CDR2 SYDVKM. Unmatched junction bases numbered 8, after V lost 4 bases and J lost 6 bases. The CDR3 DNA is TGTGCCAGCAGTTCCCCGACAGGGGTCAGCGAGCAGTACTTC. Translated, it gives CASSSPTGVSEQYF.

This clone has only one observation. The V gene is TRBV18, the J gene TRBJ1-4; possibly TRBD1 for D (6 bases). Germline V gives CDR1 KGHSH, CDR2 LQKENI. The V end lost 3 bases, the J end lost 8 bases, and 10 bases lay between the germline ends. This CDR3 region has 13 residues. CDR3 region: CASSPLDREKLFF. The CDR3 nucleotides are TGTGCCAGCTCACCGCTTGACAGGGAAAAACTGTTTTTT. The variable domain in full, with the rest retrieved from reference TRBV18 and TRBJ1-4, is NAGVMQNPRHLVRRRGQEARLRCSPMKGHSHVYWYRQLPEEGLKFMVYLQKENIIDESGMPKERFSAEFPKEGPSILRIQQVVRGDSAAYFCASSPLDREKLFFGSGTQLSVL.

V gene TRBV2 combines with J gene TRBJ1-5, with D possibly being TRBD1 (6 bases). Germline V lookup: CDR1 SNHLY, CDR2 FYNNEI. The CDR3 extends over 12 amino acids. V lost 10 bases and J 7 bases, leaving 14 bases between the germline ends. The CDR3 DNA sequence: TGTGCCACAAGGGGGTCTTACCAGCCCCAGCATTTT. It is translated as CATRGSYQPQHF.

Here the CDR3 reads CASRRTGIPYGYTF. Here the CDR3 DNA reads TGTGCCAGCAGACGCACGGGGATACCTTATGGCTACACCTTC. The V and J genes are TRBV6-6 and TRBJ1-2; D is ambiguous. With 6 bases removed from V and 5 bases from J, the gap between germline ends came to 16 bases. The CDR3 consists of 14 residues. Germline lookup yields CDR1 MNHNY and CDR2 SVGAGI (reference sequence).

This clone was counted between two and nine times. The DNA of the CDR3 is TGTGCCAGTAGTTACGGTCAGAATAATTCACCCCTCCACTTT. Amino acid sequence: CASSYGQNNSPLHF. The chain recombines TRBV19 with TRBJ1-6; D unresolved. The CDR3 has 14 residues. Germline V gives CDR1 LNHDA, CDR2 SQIVND (reference sequence). The V end was cut by 5 bases, the J end by 5 bases, with 10 bases between.

The chain combines TRBV7-9 with TRBJ2-7; TRBD2 matches at 8 bases. The V gene's germline CDR1 is SEHNR and CDR2 FQNEAQ (reference sequence). V gave up 2 bases and J gave up 3 bases; unmatched junction bases: 6. The CDR3 loop spans 15 amino acids. CDR3 coding DNA: TGTGCCAGCAGCTTACGGGAGGCGGGGGGCTACGAGCAGTACTTC. It translates to CASSLREAGGYEQYF.

The chain uses TRBV6-4 and TRBJ1-2; D is ambiguous. Germline CDR1 reads MRHNA; CDR2 reads SNTAGT. Trimming took 0 bases from V and 5 from J, leaving 1 base between them. The CDR3 consists of 11 residues. As DNA, the CDR3 is TGTGCCAGCAGTGACTCTTATGGCTACACCTTC. This translates into CASSDSYGYTF.